This note documents a single T cell receptor beta chain sequence. Germline loops: CDR1 MNHEY, CDR2 SMNVEV (reference sequence). CDR3 length equals 13 residues. The ends were cut back, 3 bases at V and 2 bases at J, with 8 bases in the middle. This entry comes from a study of blood T cell repertoires in COVID-19. Background on the study: Nucleic acid was either cDNA or gDNA, and it came from T cells, B-cell-depleted T cells, or PBMCs.

Data came from immunoSEQ multiplex PCR; TCRdb stores just in-frame clones and leaves some out. The sample shows approximately 210,000 clones, 85% to 90% of them seen only once. Sequencing was carried out using peripheral blood. The receptor's source is a human donor in a cohort sampled during active COVID-19. V is TRBV27 and J is TRBJ2-7; D remains ambiguous. The CDR3 DNA reads TGTGCCAGCAGTTTTACAGATACCTACGAGCAGTACTTC. Amino acid sequence: CASSFTDTYEQYF.